The 9 T cell receptor beta chains below all came from one sample that was sequenced in a study of OX40 agonist ivuxolimab in advanced cancers. Here immunoSEQ multiplex PCR was the method, and the copy in TCRdb shows in-frame clones only, minus some. Among 65,000 to 80,000 clones, about nine tenths were seen once, and the ten largest hold roughly 14%. This specimen consisted of CD4+ or CD8+ T cells sorted from blood, obtained in a trial of the OX40 agonist ivuxolimab. These receptors came from an adult with an advanced solid tumor such as melanoma, head and neck, liver or kidney cancer.

The chain couples TRBV4-3 to TRBJ2-7, with TRBD2 as a possible D gene (6 bases). The V end lost 6 bases, the J end lost 7 bases, and 22 bases lay between the germline ends. The CDR3 loop spans 15 amino acids. CDR1 and CDR2 from the germline V gene are LGHNA and YSLEER. The CDR3 coding sequence is TGCGCCAGCAGATCGGGAGTTTCAGAACCTTGGGAGCAGTACTTC. It is translated as CASRSGVSEPWEQYF.

The rearrangement links TRBV9 to TRBJ2-5; D tentatively fits TRBD1 or TRBD2 (5 bases each). Germline-derived CDR1 and CDR2 are SGDLS and YYNGEE. V was shortened by 5 bases and J by 4 bases, with 12 bases between the two germline ends. The CDR3 sequence is 13 residues long. The CDR3 DNA follows: TGTGCCAGCAGTTCTATTGGGGGAGAGACCCAGTACTTC. Translation: CASSSIGGETQYF. Complete variable domain (other parts from reference TRBV9 and TRBJ2-5): DSGVTQTPKHLITATGQRVTLRCSPRSGDLSVYWYQQSLDQGLQFLIQYYNGEERAKGNILERFSAQQFPDLHSELNLSSLELGDSALYFCASSSIGGETQYFGPGTRLLVL.

The chain uses TRBV5-1 and TRBJ2-2, with D hard to call. Trimming took off 0 bases at V and 4 bases at J, with 7 bases between the two ends. CDR1 and CDR2 (germline): SGHRS, YFSETQ. The CDR3 consists of 14 residues. The CDR3 loop is CASSLVGGTGELFF. In DNA, the CDR3 is TGCGCCAGCAGCTTGGTGGGTGGCACCGGGGAGCTGTTTTTT.

The count of this clone is one. The chain has TRBV9 and TRBJ1-5, with 11 bases aligning to TRBD1. CDR1 is SGDLS and CDR2 is YYNGEE in the germline V gene. The length of the CDR3 is 15 residues. Trimming took 3 bases from V and 9 from J; bases not matched to a gene: 8. The CDR3 region is CASSEGTGGLGPQHF. The DNA for the CDR3 is TGTGCCAGCAGCGAGGGGACAGGGGGACTTGGGCCCCAGCATTTT.

The J gene is TRBJ1-5, the V gene TRBV7-8; the D is unclear. This CDR3 is 16 amino acids long. With 3 bases removed from V and 0 bases from J, the gap between germline ends came to 12 bases. Germline lookup yields CDR1 SGHVS and CDR2 FQNEAQ. Here the CDR3 reads CASSLGRSYSNQPQHF. The CDR3 DNA reads as TGTGCCAGCAGCTTGGGGAGATCCTATAGCAATCAGCCCCAGCATTTT.

This rearrangement joins TRBV19 to TRBJ2-1; D unresolved. Germline V CDR1 and CDR2: LNHDA, SQIVND (reference sequence). Trimming removed 1 base at V and 2 bases at J, with 12 bases between. The CDR3 length is 16 residues. The CDR3 region has the DNA TGTGCCAGTAGTATAGTGACCGACACGCCCTACAATGAGCAGTTCTTC. Translating gives CASSIVTDTPYNEQFF.

Of note for this clone: Other DNA sequences within the sample encode an identical CDR3. The chain employs TRBV7-9 and TRBJ2-7, with D possibly TRBD2 on 6 matching bases. The germline CDR1 and CDR2 sequences are SEHNR and FQNEAQ (reference sequence). V was shortened by 5 bases and J by 3 bases, with 14 bases between the two germline ends. The CDR3 extends over 14 amino acids. The CDR3: CASSPPTGSYEQYF. The CDR3 bases are TGTGCCAGCAGCCCCCCCACCGGGAGCTACGAGCAGTACTTC.

This chain joins TRBV7-9 and TRBJ2-7; D is perhaps TRBD2 (6 bases). The CDR3 has 15 amino acids. The ends were cut back, 2 bases at V and 7 bases at J, with 18 bases in the middle. CDR1 is SEHNR and CDR2 is FQNEAQ in the germline V gene (reference sequence). CDR3 amino acids: CASSLFVGAAGEQYF. The DNA of the CDR3 is TGTGCCAGCAGCTTATTTGTCGGCGCCGCGGGAGAGCAGTACTTC.

CDR3 sequence: CASSQDGGTSGGSYNEQFF. In DNA form, the CDR3 reads TGCGCCAGCAGCCAAGATGGTGGGACTAGCGGGGGGTCCTACAATGAGCAGTTCTTC. V usage is TRBV4-3 and J usage is TRBJ2-1; 15 bases map to TRBD2. V trimming: 0 bases; J trimming: 1 base; junction bases outside the gene matches: 4. CDR1 and CDR2 from the germline V gene are LGHNA and YSLEER. The CDR3 has 19 residues.